This T cell receptor beta chain was sequenced in a study of cytomegalovirus exposure and HLA in healthy donors. Using immunoSEQ multiplex PCR, the repertoire was profiled, and TCRdb retains in-frame clones only, with some absent. In the table there are more than 55,000 clones, around 89% of which are singletons. A roughly 120-subject validation cohort, separate from the roughly 680-subject first cohort, supplied the donors. Trimming left V 5 bases short and J 2 bases short, with 18 bases between. This CDR3 has 17 residues. Germline CDR1 reads MNHEY; CDR2 reads SMNVEV (reference sequence). Source material: PBMCs. This TCR was sampled from a woman under 30 in good health and CMV-seronegative. The chain carries TRBV27 and TRBJ2-2; a possible D gene is TRBD2 (5 bases). The CDR3 loop reads CASSTRTQRRNTGELFF. CDR3 coding DNA: TGTGCCAGCAGTACACGGACCCAGCGGAGAAACACCGGGGAGCTGTTTTTT.